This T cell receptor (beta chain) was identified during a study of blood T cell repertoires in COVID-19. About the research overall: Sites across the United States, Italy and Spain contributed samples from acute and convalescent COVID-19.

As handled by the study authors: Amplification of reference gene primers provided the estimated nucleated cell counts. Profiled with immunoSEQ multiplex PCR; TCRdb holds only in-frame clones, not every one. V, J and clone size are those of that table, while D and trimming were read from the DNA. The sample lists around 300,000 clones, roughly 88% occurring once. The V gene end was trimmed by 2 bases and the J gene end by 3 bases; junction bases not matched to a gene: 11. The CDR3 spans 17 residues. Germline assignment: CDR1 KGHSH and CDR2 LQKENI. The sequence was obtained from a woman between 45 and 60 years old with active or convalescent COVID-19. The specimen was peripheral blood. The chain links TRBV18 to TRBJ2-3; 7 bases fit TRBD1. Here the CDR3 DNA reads TGTGCCAGCTCACCAAACGCGCAGGGGGTTTGGACAGATACGCAGTATTTT. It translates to CASSPNAQGVWTDTQYF.